Shown below are 29 T cell receptor beta chains from a single sample sequenced in a study of T cells in Graves' hyperthyroidism and ophthalmopathy (dated by TCRdb to the late 2010s). The method behind the library was multiplex PCR. The sequencer listed for this sample is Illumina HiSeq 2000. Amplification of TCR beta CDR3 regions was carried out from RNA transcripts. A first-round RT-PCR of the TCR CDR3 used the HTBI primer set with the Qiagen OneStep RT-PCR kit. Clones were called with MiXCR by TCRdb after fastp trimmed the public reads at Q25, and only in-frame beta chains were retained. When rows share a CDR3 protein, they turn into one entry using the most common DNA and genes. The sample table lists 700,000 or so distinct CDR3 sequences, about 15% of them with a count of one. The ten largest clonotypes hold approximately 8% of the sample. Sample: blood. These receptors all come from a man aged 18 to 29 with Graves' hyperthyroidism.

This clonotype has at least ten counts. This rearrangement joins TRBV12-3 or TRBV12-4 to TRBJ2-3; 10 positions match TRBD2. The V and J ends lost 7 bases and 4 bases, in that order; junction bases with no gene match: 5. The CDR3 runs 14 residues. The CDR3 is CASTLAGVADTQYF. As DNA, the CDR3 is TGTGCCAGCACCCTAGCGGGAGTTGCAGATACGCAGTATTTT.

The table lists this clonotype with a few counts. The chain combines TRBV20-1 with TRBJ2-5; maybe TRBD1 (6 bases). CDR3 length: 15 residues. V dropped 8 bases and J dropped 0 bases, with 19 bases sitting between them. Germline V gene lookup returns CDR1 DFQATT and CDR2 SNEGSKA (reference sequence). The CDR3 reads CSPPPGWTDQETQYF. The CDR3 coding sequence is TGCAGTCCCCCTCCGGGCTGGACAGACCAAGAGACCCAGTACTTC.

This clonotype was found many times. The chain uses TRBV28 and TRBJ1-1; D perhaps matches TRBD1 (5 bases). V lost 4 bases and J lost 10, with 22 bases in between. Per the germline V gene, CDR1 is MDHEN and CDR2 is SYDVKM. The CDR3 loop spans 15 amino acids. The CDR3 region is CASSSLGAAPKGAFF. Written as DNA, the CDR3 is TGTGCCAGCAGTTCCCTTGGGGCAGCACCTAAGGGAGCTTTCTTT.

The chain employs TRBV28 and TRBJ1-2; D possibly corresponds to TRBD1 (6 bases). With 6 bases removed from V and 2 bases from J, the gap between germline ends came to 13 bases. The CDR3 length is 14 residues. In germline, CDR1 is MDHEN, CDR2 SYDVKM. The CDR3 region has the DNA TGTGCCAGCAGCCTTACAGGGACCAACTATGGCTACACCTTC. Residues: CASSLTGTNYGYTF.

This clonotype has ten or more counts. The CDR3 region has the DNA TGTGCCAGCAGCTTAGTATCCGGGACTAGGGGGGGCAATGAGCAGTTCTTC. This sequence encodes CASSLVSGTRGGNEQFF. The chain employs TRBV7-2 and TRBJ2-1; 8 nucleotides line up with TRBD2. Trimming took 1 base from V and 6 from J; bases not matched to a gene: 11. Germline assignment: CDR1 SGHTA and CDR2 FQGNSA. The length of the CDR3 is 17 residues.

This clonotype was found a few times. This chain joins TRBV20-1 and TRBJ2-2; TRBD2 aligns across 14 bases. The CDR3 runs 18 residues. The V gene's germline CDR1 is DFQATT and CDR2 SNEGSKA (reference sequence). Unmatched junction bases numbered 14, after V lost 5 bases and J lost 6 bases. The CDR3 reads CSAFPGTSGSIGPGELFF. For the CDR3, the DNA is TGCAGTGCTTTTCCCGGGACTAGCGGGAGTATAGGTCCCGGGGAGCTGTTTTTT.

This sequence joins TRBV6-2 or TRBV6-3 and TRBJ2-3; TRBD2 might be the D (5 bases). This CDR3 is 16 amino acids long. CDR1 is MNHEY and CDR2 is SVGEGT in the germline V gene. V lost 2 bases, J lost 6 bases, and 18 bases lay in between. The CDR3: CASSYGSSGPPDTQYF. As DNA, the CDR3 is TGTGCCAGCAGTTACGGGTCAAGCGGCCCACCGGATACGCAGTATTTT.

CDR3 nucleotides: TGTGCCATCAGTGTGGGACCGAGCACAGATACGCAGTATTTT. Its translation is CAISVGPSTDTQYF. The chain carries TRBV10-3 and TRBJ2-3; D may be TRBD1 or TRBD2 (5 bases each). The ends were cut back, 4 bases at V and 0 bases at J, with 8 bases in the middle. The CDR3 runs to 14 residues. Germline V gives CDR1 ENHRY, CDR2 SYGVKD.

A few counts support this clonotype. V and J are TRBV7-3 and TRBJ1-2; TRBD1 agrees at 9 bases. J was trimmed by 10 bases and V by 6 bases; bases with no gene match: 9. There are 13 residues in the CDR3. The V gene's germline CDR1 is SGHTA and CDR2 FQGTGA. This CDR3 is CASSPGTGNDYTF. The CDR3 DNA follows: TGTGCCAGCAGTCCCGGGACAGGGAACGACTACACCTTC.

This clonotype was found many times. V and J are TRBV10-2 and TRBJ2-5, with TRBD1 identical over 8 bases. CDR3 length: 14 residues. The germline gives CDR1 WSHSY, CDR2 SAAADI. J lost 0 bases, V lost 4 bases, and 1 base had no gene match. The CDR3 nucleotides are TGCGCCAGCAGTGGACAGGGGTACCAAGAGACCCAGTACTTC. Translated, it gives CASSGQGYQETQYF.

This chain links TRBV28 with TRBJ2-2; D perhaps matches TRBD1 (6 bases). The V end was cut by 10 bases, the J end by 0 bases, with 18 bases between. The CDR3 covers 16 residues. Germline V gene data show CDR1 as MDHEN and CDR2 as SYDVKM. Here the CDR3 reads CATRSDRNTNTGELFF. CDR3 nucleotide sequence: TGTGCCACCCGAAGCGACAGGAATACGAACACCGGGGAGCTGTTTTTT. Supplemented by reference TRBV28 and TRBJ2-2, the full variable domain reads DVKVTQSSRYLVKRTGEKVFLECVQDMDHENMFWYRQDPGLGLRLIYFSYDVKMKEKGDIPEGYSVSREKKERFSLILESASTNQTSMYLCATRSDRNTNTGELFFGEGSRLTVL.

The V and J genes are TRBV10-2 and TRBJ2-1, with TRBD1 matching 10 bases. Germline trimming cut 8 bases from V and 9 bases from J; bases unmatched to any gene: 13. CDR1 is WSHSY and CDR2 is SAAADI in the germline V gene. This CDR3 contains 15 residues. The DNA for the CDR3 is TGCGCCAGCGGTCCCTCTCGGGACAGGGGTATTGAGCAGTTCTTC. Its protein is CASGPSRDRGIEQFF.

The chain joins TRBV7-2 to TRBJ2-1; 7 bases line up with TRBD2. Germline lookup yields CDR1 SGHTA and CDR2 FQGNSA. With V trimmed by 2 bases and J by 6 bases, 4 bases remained unmatched. The CDR3 covers 14 residues. CDR3 DNA: TGTGCCAGCAGCTTATTATCGGGAGGCAATGAGCAGTTCTTC. Translated, it gives CASSLLSGGNEQFF.

There are a few counts of this clonotype. This chain joins TRBV12-3 or TRBV12-4 and TRBJ1-5; 7 nucleotides agree with TRBD1. With V trimmed by 8 bases and J by 3 bases, 4 bases remained unmatched. This CDR3 spans 13 amino acids. The CDR3 DNA follows: TGTGCCAGCGGTGACAGGGACAATCAGCCCCAGCATTTT. This gives the protein CASGDRDNQPQHF.

This chain uses TRBV28 with TRBJ2-3, with TRBD2 matching 14 bases. V shed 5 bases and J 6 bases; nucleotides not matched to a gene: 10. This CDR3 contains 17 residues. Germline CDR1 and CDR2: MDHEN and SYDVKM. The CDR3: CASSPQPGLAGEDTQYF. In nucleotides, the CDR3 is TGTGCCAGCAGTCCGCAACCGGGACTAGCGGGAGAGGATACGCAGTATTTT.

The chain uses TRBV6-5 and TRBJ2-7; 8 nucleotides align to TRBD1. This CDR3 has 14 residues. Per germline, CDR1 MNHEY and CDR2 SVGAGI. The V and J ends lost 2 bases and 4 bases, in that order; junction bases with no gene match: 4. In nucleotides, the CDR3 is TGTGCCAGCAGTTACCAGGGGGCCCCTTACGAGCAGTACTTC. This gives the protein CASSYQGAPYEQYF.

This chain links TRBV24-1 with TRBJ1-1, with 7 bases identical to TRBD1. This CDR3 is built from 13 residues. Unmatched junction bases numbered 2, after V lost 4 bases and J lost 4 bases. Germline V CDR1 and CDR2: KGHDR, SFDVKD. DNA for the CDR3: TGTGCCACCAGTGACCAGGGGGGCACTGAAGCTTTCTTT. Protein sequence: CATSDQGGTEAFF.

The chain has TRBV27 and TRBJ2-1; D not resolved. V was pared by 10 bases and J by 7 bases, with 20 bases between. This CDR3 comprises 14 residues. Germline CDR1 reads MNHEY; CDR2 reads SMNVEV (reference sequence). The CDR3, as DNA: TGTGCCATCTCAGTGTCACATCAAGGGAATGAGCAGTTCTTC. Protein product: CAISVSHQGNEQFF.

This clonotype was observed at least ten times. The V and J genes are TRBV18 and TRBJ2-1; D may match TRBD1 or TRBD2 (5 bases each). Per the germline V gene, CDR1 is KGHSH and CDR2 is LQKENI. Trimming shortened V by 6 bases and J by 0 bases, and 12 bases separated the two germline ends. The CDR3 has 15 residues. The CDR3 reads CASSPGTDSYNEQFF. The CDR3 DNA reads TGTGCCAGCTCGCCCGGGACGGACTCCTACAATGAGCAGTTCTTC.

Only a few counts were recorded for this clonotype. V and J are TRBV7-9 and TRBJ2-1; D gene uncertain. Germline CDR1 reads SEHNR; CDR2 reads FQNEAQ (reference sequence). V lost 3 bases and J lost 5, with 17 bases in between. The CDR3 consists of 16 residues. The CDR3 region has the DNA TGTGCCAGCAGCTTGGGTGACACCCTATGGGACAATGAGCAGTTCTTC. The encoded protein is CASSLGDTLWDNEQFF. Full variable domain (outside the CDR3, taken from reference TRBV7-9 and TRBJ2-1): DTGVSQNPRHKITKRGQNVTFRCDPISEHNRLYWYRQTLGQGPEFLTYFQNEAQLEKSRLLSDRFSAERPKGSFSTLEIQRTEQGDSAMYLCASSLGDTLWDNEQFFGPGTRLTVL.

This clonotype was seen a handful of times. The chain links TRBV19 to TRBJ1-1; D might be TRBD1 (5 bases). Deletions cut 6 bases from V and 0 bases from J, with 14 bases between. The CDR3 is 15 residues long. From germline, CDR1 is LNHDA and CDR2 SQIVND (reference sequence). The CDR3 sequence is CASRDIRRLNTEAFF. DNA of the CDR3: TGTGCCAGTAGGGACATCAGGCGGTTGAACACTGAAGCTTTCTTT.

There are a few counts of this clonotype. The genes are TRBV18 and TRBJ1-1; D ambiguous. Trimming removed 0 bases at V and 4 bases at J, with 12 bases between. This CDR3 is 15 amino acids long. The V gene's germline CDR1 is KGHSH and CDR2 LQKENI. CDR3 amino acids: CASSPPSASSTEAFF. The CDR3 coding sequence is TGTGCCAGCTCACCACCATCCGCGTCAAGCACTGAAGCTTTCTTT.

At least ten counts were recorded for this clonotype. Written as DNA, the CDR3 is TGTGCCAGCAGTCCAGGCGTAGAGGGGCCTTACAATGAGCAGTTCTTC. Protein: CASSPGVEGPYNEQFF. The rearrangement uses TRBV28 and TRBJ2-1; D tentatively fits TRBD1 or TRBD2 (5 bases each). Trimming removed 5 bases at V and 4 bases at J, with 18 bases between. Germline V gene lookup returns CDR1 MDHEN and CDR2 SYDVKM. CDR3 length: 16 residues.

This clonotype was detected only a few times. This rearrangement joins TRBV7-8 to TRBJ2-7; perhaps TRBD2 as D (6 bases). The V end lost 6 bases, the J end lost 5 bases, and 32 bases lay between the germline ends. CDR3 length equals 19 residues. Germline CDR1 is SGHVS and CDR2 is FQNEAQ. CDR3 amino acids: CASSRPRELGTGPGDEQYF. The CDR3 coding sequence is TGTGCCAGCAGTCGACCTCGGGAATTAGGGACGGGACCGGGAGACGAGCAGTACTTC.

This clonotype was counted between two and nine times. The rearrangement links TRBV20-1 to TRBJ2-3; possibly TRBD2 for D (6 bases). The CDR3 spans 15 residues. Per the germline V gene, CDR1 is DFQATT and CDR2 is SNEGSKA (reference sequence). The V end was cut by 6 bases, the J end by 5 bases, with 21 bases between. The CDR3 region is CSAGAAGRAGDTQYF. The CDR3 coding sequence is TGCAGTGCGGGCGCCGCGGGGCGGGCGGGAGATACGCAGTATTTT.

Only a few counts were recorded for this clonotype. The chain has TRBV6-1 and TRBJ2-7, with 11 bases fitting TRBD2. V was clipped by 9 bases and J by 3 bases; unmatched bases: 7. This CDR3 comprises 14 residues. Germline-derived CDR1 and CDR2 are MNHNS and SASEGT. The CDR3 reads CASQTLAGGYEQYF. In DNA form, the CDR3 reads TGTGCCAGTCAAACTCTAGCGGGGGGCTACGAGCAGTACTTC.

This clonotype was found a few times. This chain's CDR3 is CASSPAGGSLSYEQYF. In nucleotides, the CDR3 is TGTGCCAGCTCCCCCGCTGGGGGGTCACTTTCCTACGAGCAGTACTTC. The chain joins TRBV18 to TRBJ2-7; D might be TRBD2 (6 bases). With 6 bases removed from V and 1 base from J, the gap between germline ends came to 19 bases. The CDR3 spans 16 residues. Germline CDR1 KGHSH, CDR2 LQKENI.

This clonotype was seen ten or more times. The rearrangement joins TRBV28 to TRBJ2-7; TRBD2 agrees at 8 bases. Germline V gives CDR1 MDHEN, CDR2 SYDVKM. Trimming took 5 bases from V and 5 from J; bases not matched to a gene: 5. The length of the CDR3 is 13 residues. The CDR3 reads CASSPGGVNEQYF. The CDR3 region has the DNA TGTGCCAGCAGTCCCGGGGGGGTGAACGAGCAGTACTTC.

This clonotype occurred many times. The chain links TRBV28 to TRBJ2-5; tentative D call: TRBD1 (6 bases). This CDR3 is built from 14 residues. Trimming stripped 4 bases from V and 1 base from J, with 10 bases between. Germline assignment: CDR1 MDHEN and CDR2 SYDVKM. The CDR3 here is CASSSGHGQETQYF. Here the CDR3 DNA reads TGTGCCAGCAGTTCGGGACACGGCCAAGAGACCCAGTACTTC. The full variable domain, completed using reference TRBV28 and TRBJ2-5, is DVKVTQSSRYLVKRTGEKVFLECVQDMDHENMFWYRQDPGLGLRLIYFSYDVKMKEKGDIPEGYSVSREKKERFSLILESASTNQTSMYLCASSSGHGQETQYFGPGTRLLVL.